This TCR beta chain was retrieved from a study of CD8 T cells in ankylosing spondylitis. TCRdb reprocessed the 5' RACE reads via MiXCR and lists one record per CDR3 protein. The sample consists of roughly 90,000 distinct CDR3 sequences, roughly 8.3% of them appearing once. V was clipped by 6 bases and J by 0 bases, with 11 bases between them. This CDR3 is built from 13 residues. In germline, CDR1 is DFQATT, CDR2 SNEGSKA (reference sequence). Study-level findings and limits: From matched ankylosing spondylitis synovial fluid, disease-linked clones were reportedly recovered at significantly enriched levels.

About this clonotype: Its antigen is undetermined.

The sequence derives from a male donor with ankylosing spondylitis or in good health (not recorded which). This chain connects TRBV20-1 to TRBJ1-1, with D uncertain. Sequencing was performed on blood, either unsorted or a sorted T cell fraction (not recorded which). In DNA form, the CDR3 reads TGCAGTGCACCTGGCGACATGAACACTGAAGCTTTCTTT. Translating gives CSAPGDMNTEAFF.